The T cell receptor (beta chain) under discussion was sequenced for a study of OX40 agonist ivuxolimab in advanced cancers. Study at large: Dose-escalation patients had hepatocellular carcinoma, melanoma, renal cell or head and neck cancer.

The CDR3 consists of 13 residues. The germline V and J ends were trimmed by 4 bases and 9 bases, with 14 bases remaining between them. CDR1 and CDR2 from the germline V gene are LNHDA and SQIVND (reference sequence). Clones were read by immunoSEQ multiplex PCR, and TCRdb kept only the in-frame ones, dropping some. Of over 55,000 clones listed, 81% are singletons. The study's findings and limits: The study observed clonal expansion of CD4+ and CD8+ blood T cells by week 6 at 0.1 to 3.0 mg/kg. Partial responders dosed at 0.1-3.0 mg/kg displayed clonal expansion ranking among the lowest.

Drawing of blood for sampling happened at baseline, at cycle 4 day 1, and at cycle 7 day 1. Points on this clone: Its antigen is currently unknown.

The sequenced sample was CD4+ or CD8+ T cells sorted from blood, obtained in a trial of the OX40 agonist ivuxolimab. V and J are TRBV19 and TRBJ2-3; possibly TRBD2 for D (5 bases). The clonotype was recovered from an adult with an advanced solid tumor such as melanoma, head and neck, liver or kidney cancer. CDR3 residues: CASSKGLGGTQYF. DNA of the CDR3: TGTGCCAGTAGTAAAGGACTCGGCGGAACGCAGTATTTT.